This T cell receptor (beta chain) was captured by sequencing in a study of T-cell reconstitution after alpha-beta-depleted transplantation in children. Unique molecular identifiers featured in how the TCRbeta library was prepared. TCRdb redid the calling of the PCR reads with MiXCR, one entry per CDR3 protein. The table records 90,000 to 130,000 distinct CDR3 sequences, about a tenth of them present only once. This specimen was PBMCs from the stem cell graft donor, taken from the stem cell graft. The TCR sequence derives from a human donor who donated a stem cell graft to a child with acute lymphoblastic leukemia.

Here the CDR3 reads CASSPPEAMAKNIQYF. DNA for the CDR3: TGTGCCAGCTCACCACCAGAAGCTATGGCCAAAAACATTCAGTACTTC. V usage is TRBV18 and J usage is TRBJ2-4, with no clear D. The CDR3 length is 16 residues. The germline gives CDR1 KGHSH, CDR2 LQKENI. The V end lost 0 bases, the J end lost 1 base, and 10 bases lay between the germline ends.